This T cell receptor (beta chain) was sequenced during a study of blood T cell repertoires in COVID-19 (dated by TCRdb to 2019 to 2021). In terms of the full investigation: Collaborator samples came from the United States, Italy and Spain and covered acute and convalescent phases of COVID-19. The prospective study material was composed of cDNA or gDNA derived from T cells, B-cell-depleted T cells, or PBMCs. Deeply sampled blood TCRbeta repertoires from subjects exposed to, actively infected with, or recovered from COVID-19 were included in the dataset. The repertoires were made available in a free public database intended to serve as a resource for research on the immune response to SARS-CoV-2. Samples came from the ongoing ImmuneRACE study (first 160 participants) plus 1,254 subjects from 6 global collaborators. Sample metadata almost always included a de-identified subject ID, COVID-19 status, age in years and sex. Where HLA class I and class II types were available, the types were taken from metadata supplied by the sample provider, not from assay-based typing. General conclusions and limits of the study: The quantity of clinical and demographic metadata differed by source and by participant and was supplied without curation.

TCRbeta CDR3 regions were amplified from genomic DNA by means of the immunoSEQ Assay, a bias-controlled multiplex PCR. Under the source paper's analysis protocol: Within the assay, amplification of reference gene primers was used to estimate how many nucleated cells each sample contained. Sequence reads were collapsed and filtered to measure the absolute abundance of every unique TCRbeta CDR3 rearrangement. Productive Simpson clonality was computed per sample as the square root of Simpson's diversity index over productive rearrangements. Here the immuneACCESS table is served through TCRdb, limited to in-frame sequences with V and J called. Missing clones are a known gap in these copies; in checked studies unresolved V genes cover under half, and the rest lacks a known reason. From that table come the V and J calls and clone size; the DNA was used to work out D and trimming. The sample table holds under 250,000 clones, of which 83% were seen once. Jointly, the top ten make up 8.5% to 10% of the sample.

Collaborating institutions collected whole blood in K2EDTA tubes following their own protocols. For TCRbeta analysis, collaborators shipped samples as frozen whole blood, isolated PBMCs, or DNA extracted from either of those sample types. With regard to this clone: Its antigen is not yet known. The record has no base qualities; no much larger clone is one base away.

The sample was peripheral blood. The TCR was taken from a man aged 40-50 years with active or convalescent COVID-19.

Here the CDR3 is given as CASSGSGRGATGTQYF. At the DNA level, the sequence is TGTGCCAGCAGTGGGTCGGGGCGGGGGGCGACGGGGACGCAGTATTTT. The chain links TRBV27 with TRBJ2-3; a stretch of 8 junction bases matches TRBD2. From its cysteine to its phenylalanine, the CDR3 spans 16 amino acids. Of all the DNA, just the CDR3 is kept, 48 bases in frame from base 1. According to the germline V gene (reference sequence), CDR1 reads MNHEY and CDR2 reads SMNVEV. The germline V and J ends show losses of 5 bases and 9 bases respectively, and no gene match explains 16 bases of the junction.